This TCR beta chain originates from a study of cytomegalovirus exposure and HLA in healthy donors. Study-level results: Reported results showed that the classifier diagnosed cytomegalovirus status with high specificity and sensitivity. Within the approximately 120 validation repertoires, first-cohort TCR clusters tended to co-occur, according to a later analysis. In vitro experiments confirmed that a few CMV-associated chains were specific for CMV antigens. There were 150 to 200 TCR beta chains listed as cytomegalovirus-associated.

The CDR3 sequence is 13 residues long. Germline V gives CDR1 SEHNR, CDR2 FQNEAQ (reference sequence). The trim removed 5 bases at V and 5 bases at J, leaving 5 bases unmatched. Libraries were prepared by immunoSEQ multiplex PCR; TCRdb keeps only in-frame clonotypes and omits some of them. The sample includes over 60,000 clones, just under 95% seen only once; the top ten take approximately 4.5%. As for this clone: Its antigen is unknown.

Sequencing used PBMCs. V and J are TRBV7-9 and TRBJ2-5; 7 bases fit TRBD2. The receptor was isolated from a man aged 18 to 29 in good health and CMV-seropositive. CDR3 nucleotide sequence: TGTGCCAGCAGCCGCACCGGGGGGGAGACCCAGTACTTC. This encodes CASSRTGGETQYF.